This TCR beta chain came from a study of shared clonotypes between healthy human individuals. TCRdb's copy holds only in-frame clones and misses some; the assay was immunoSEQ multiplex PCR. Counted here are about 2.4 million clones, approximately 94% occurring once; the ten biggest clones make up roughly 0.15%. The sequence derives from a young man in good health. The sample was naive CD4+ T cells sorted from blood. Subset meaning: CD45RA+ positively selected.

The chain's CDR3 is CASSFVSGRALWTYNEQFF. Here the CDR3 DNA reads TGTGCCAGCAGCTTTGTTAGCGGGAGGGCCCTTTGGACCTACAATGAGCAGTTCTTC. The chain joins TRBV13 to TRBJ2-1, with 11 bases that match TRBD2. This CDR3 is 19 amino acids long. Trimming removed 3 bases from V and 2 bases from J; junction bases left unmatched: 12. The germline V gene encodes CDR1 PRHDT and CDR2 FYEKMQ (reference sequence). Full variable domain (missing parts from reference TRBV13 and TRBJ2-1): AAGVIQSPRHLIKEKRETATLKCYPIPRHDTVYWYQQGPGQDPQFLISFYEKMQSDKGSIPDRFSAQQFSDYHSELNMSSLELGDSALYFCASSFVSGRALWTYNEQFFGPGTRLTVL.